This entry lists 29 T cell receptor beta chains sequenced from one sample in a study of OX40 agonist ivuxolimab in advanced cancers. The repertoire was sequenced with immunoSEQ multiplex PCR; TCRdb's copy has only in-frame clones and lacks some. The sample records about 12,000 clones, 70% to 75% being singletons. Sequenced material: CD4+ or CD8+ T cells sorted from blood, taken in a trial of the OX40 agonist ivuxolimab. These receptor sequences come from an adult with an advanced solid tumor such as melanoma, head and neck, liver or kidney cancer.

The CDR3 bases are TGTGCCTATAAGACCGGGACAGGGCATCCAGATACGCAGTATTTT. Its translation: CAYKTGTGHPDTQYF. The chain couples TRBV2 to TRBJ2-3; 9 bases agree with TRBD1. The CDR3 has 15 residues. J gave up 4 bases and V 11 bases, and 13 bases lay outside the gene matches. Germline lookup yields CDR1 SNHLY and CDR2 FYNNEI.

This chain links TRBV2 with TRBJ2-7; 10 positions match TRBD2. J gave up 0 bases and V 3 bases, and 11 bases lay outside the gene matches. CDR3 length: 18 residues. Germline V gives CDR1 SNHLY, CDR2 FYNNEI. The CDR3 loop is CASSDLLAGGLSSYEQYF. The CDR3 coding sequence is TGTGCCAGCAGTGATCTTTTAGCGGGAGGCCTGAGCTCCTACGAGCAGTACTTC.

In its sample, this clone was seen a few times. The chain uses TRBV4-1 and TRBJ1-2; D is possibly TRBD1 (5 bases). Germline CDR1 and CDR2: MGHRA and YSYEKL. V lost 5 bases to trimming and J lost 3 bases, with 16 bases between them. The CDR3 totals 15 residues. Written as DNA, the CDR3 is TGCGCCAGCAGCACGTCACGGGGGGAGGACTATGGCTACACCTTC. Translating it yields CASSTSRGEDYGYTF.

This chain links TRBV9 with TRBJ2-1; 13 bases align to TRBD2. Germline CDR1 is SGDLS and CDR2 is YYNGEE. CDR3 length: 16 amino acids. The V and J ends lost 3 bases and 4 bases, in that order; junction bases with no gene match: 4. The CDR3 protein is CASSGGTSGIYNEQFF. CDR3 DNA: TGTGCCAGCAGCGGAGGGACTAGCGGGATTTACAATGAGCAGTTCTTC.

The chain combines TRBV27 with TRBJ2-7; no clear D. Germline CDR1 reads MNHEY; CDR2 reads SMNVEV (reference sequence). This CDR3 has 14 amino acids. V was trimmed by 5 bases and J by 7 bases, leaving 18 bases between them. The CDR3 DNA sequence: TGTGCCAGCAGTCTAAAAGCACCAAGTACTGAGCAGTACTTC. As protein: CASSLKAPSTEQYF.

This chain uses TRBV28 with TRBJ2-7; D call uncertain. The V end lost 5 bases, the J end lost 1 base, and 9 bases lay between the germline ends. CDR3 length: 13 residues. Germline CDR1 is MDHEN and CDR2 is SYDVKM. This CDR3 reads CASSRTESYEQYF. In nucleotides, the CDR3 is TGTGCCAGCAGTCGGACGGAGTCCTACGAGCAGTACTTC.

This clone showed up just a few times. The chain is built from TRBV2 and TRBJ2-7; D is ambiguous. Germline CDR1 reads SNHLY; CDR2 reads FYNNEI. The V gene lost 3 bases and the J gene lost 4 bases, with 7 bases spanning the gap. The CDR3 contains 12 residues. CDR3 DNA sequence: TGTGCCAGCAGTGACACCCCTTACGAGCAGTACTTC. Translated, it gives CASSDTPYEQYF.

The chain combines TRBV28 with TRBJ2-7; possible D gene TRBD2, 6 bases. V gave up 2 bases and J gave up 9 bases, with 17 bases separating them. This CDR3 is built from 14 residues. Germline values: CDR1 MDHEN, CDR2 SYDVKM. CDR3 residues: CASSLNLGLIRQYF. CDR3 in DNA: TGTGCCAGCAGTTTAAATCTTGGACTAATCCGGCAGTACTTC.

V gene TRBV27 combines with J gene TRBJ2-1, with 11 bases matching TRBD2. The J segment lost 7 bases and the V segment lost 3 bases, leaving 5 bases of the junction unmatched. CDR3 length: 15 residues. Germline V gene sequence: CDR1 MNHEY, CDR2 SMNVEV (reference sequence). CDR3 bases: TGTGCCAGCAGTTTGGGGACTAGCGGAAGGAATGAGCAGTTCTTC. It encodes CASSLGTSGRNEQFF.

This clone showed up just once. The chain joins TRBV10-3 to TRBJ1-5; D is unresolved. V lost 4 bases and J 2 bases, leaving 6 bases between the germline ends. CDR1 ENHRY and CDR2 SYGVKD come from the germline V gene. This CDR3 region has 13 residues. The CDR3: CAISGEGNQPQHF. Here the CDR3 DNA reads TGTGCCATCAGTGGAGAAGGCAATCAGCCCCAGCATTTT.

The chain recombines TRBV7-9 with TRBJ2-3; D is unclear. CDR1 is SEHNR, CDR2 FQNEAQ, per germline (reference sequence). This CDR3 has 14 amino acids. Trimming took 5 bases from V and 6 from J, leaving 15 bases between them. CDR3 DNA: TGTGCCAGCAGCGCCCGCTTGGAAGGTGATACGCAGTATTTT. Translated: CASSARLEGDTQYF.

The rearrangement joins TRBV2 to TRBJ1-2; no firm D call. Germline V gives CDR1 SNHLY, CDR2 FYNNEI. The CDR3 loop spans 11 amino acids. V was pared by 3 bases and J by 1 base, with 0 bases between. The CDR3 coding sequence is TGTGCCAGCAGTGATAACTATGGCTACACCTTC. It codes for CASSDNYGYTF.

This clone was recorded a few times. This chain joins TRBV21-1 and TRBJ1-2; the table's D call, TRBD1, was not checked against the DNA. TRBV21-1 is a listed pseudogene. This CDR3 has 17 amino acids. CDR3 protein: CASSPRDRGREYYGYTF. DNA for the CDR3: TGTGCCAGCAGCCCCCGGGACAGGGGACGGGAGTACTATGGCTACACCTTC.

The V and J genes are TRBV27 and TRBJ2-5, with D perhaps TRBD1 (6 bases). Looked up from germline, CDR1 is MNHEY and CDR2 is SMNVEV (reference sequence). Trimming took 6 bases from V and 1 from J, leaving 6 bases between them. This CDR3 has 12 amino acids. CDR3 residues: CASRGAQETQYF. The CDR3 coding sequence is TGTGCCAGCAGGGGGGCCCAAGAGACCCAGTACTTC.

The J gene is TRBJ2-5, the V gene TRBV10-1; D is ambiguous. Trimming cost V 0 bases and J 7 bases, with 9 bases left between them. This CDR3 has 13 amino acids. The germline V gene has CDR1 WNHNN and CDR2 SYGVQD (reference sequence). CDR3 protein: CASSESKPGTQYF. DNA for the CDR3: TGCGCCAGCAGTGAGTCGAAGCCCGGGACCCAGTACTTC.

The chain employs TRBV2 and TRBJ1-2, with 7 bases lining up with TRBD1. The CDR3 runs to 16 residues. Germline CDR1 and CDR2: SNHLY and FYNNEI. The V and J ends lost 2 bases and 7 bases, in that order; junction bases with no gene match: 13. The CDR3 spells CASSESPTGDVGGYTF. The DNA for the CDR3 is TGTGCCAGCAGTGAATCGCCTACAGGGGATGTCGGTGGCTACACCTTC. Using reference TRBV2 and TRBJ1-2 for the parts outside the CDR3, the full variable domain is EPEVTQTPSHQVTQMGQEVILRCVPISNHLYFYWYRQILGQKVEFLVSFYNNEISEKSEIFDDQFSVERPDGSNFTLKIRSTKLEDSAMYFCASSESPTGDVGGYTFGSGTRLTVV.

The V call is TRBV7-2, the J call TRBJ2-5; 7 nucleotides agree with TRBD2. From germline, CDR1 is SGHTA and CDR2 FQGNSA. The CDR3 runs 17 residues. V dropped 2 bases and J dropped 0; count of bases not matched to a gene: 9. The CDR3 nucleotides read TGTGCCAGCAGCTTAAGGTCTAGCGGATTATACCAAGAGACCCAGTACTTC. Translation gives CASSLRSSGLYQETQYF.

This chain links TRBV28 with TRBJ2-7; D may be TRBD1 (5 bases). Trimming pared 3 bases from V and 7 bases from J, leaving 16 bases between. Germline V gene lookup returns CDR1 MDHEN and CDR2 SYDVKM. The CDR3 length is 14 residues. CDR3 in amino acids: CASSFMQGKREQYF. CDR3 sequence (DNA): TGTGCCAGCAGTTTTATGCAGGGAAAGAGGGAGCAGTACTTC.

J is TRBJ1-6 and V is TRBV6-5; 7 positions agree with TRBD1. Germline CDR1 MNHEY, CDR2 SVGAGI. After removal of 7 bases from V and 7 bases from J, the junction contained 4 bases not matched to a gene. There are 13 residues in the CDR3. The chain's CDR3 is CASMQGDNSPLHF. As DNA, the CDR3 is TGTGCCAGCATGCAGGGGGACAATTCACCCCTCCACTTT.

This rearrangement joins TRBV7-8 to TRBJ2-1; 8 positions match TRBD1. The length of the CDR3 is 14 residues. Per the germline V gene, CDR1 is SGHVS and CDR2 is FQNEAQ. The V segment lost 5 bases and the J segment 7 bases; nucleotides outside the gene matches: 7. The CDR3 DNA reads as TGTGCCAGCAGCGGGAGACAGGGGACGAATGAGCAGTTCTTC. Its translation: CASSGRQGTNEQFF.

This chain uses TRBV14 with TRBJ2-3, with D uncertain. Germline V gene lookup returns CDR1 SGHDN and CDR2 FVKESK. Trimming shortened V by 3 bases and J by 6 bases, and 10 bases separated the two germline ends. The CDR3 loop spans 13 amino acids. The CDR3 DNA is TGTGCCAGCAGCCATGCTGGGTACGATACGCAGTATTTT. Amino acids: CASSHAGYDTQYF.

The chain employs TRBV20-1 and TRBJ2-1; D is unresolved. The length of the CDR3 is 11 residues. The V end was cut by 3 bases, the J end by 5 bases, with 5 bases between. CDR1 and CDR2 from the germline V gene are DFQATT and SNEGSKA (reference sequence). The CDR3 DNA reads TGCAGTGCTAGGGAGCACAATGAGCAGTTCTTC. Its protein product is CSAREHNEQFF.

The chain carries TRBV27 and TRBJ1-5; D perhaps matches TRBD1 (5 bases). V was cut by 5 bases and J by 6 bases, with 14 bases left in between. The CDR3 covers 14 residues. Looked up from germline, CDR1 is MNHEY and CDR2 is SMNVEV (reference sequence). CDR3 loop: CASSEYGTPQPQHF. For the CDR3, the DNA is TGTGCCAGCAGTGAATACGGGACCCCTCAGCCCCAGCATTTT.

The V and J genes are TRBV19 and TRBJ2-1, with D uncertain. The CDR3 runs to 13 residues. Deletions cut 3 bases from V and 6 bases from J, with 9 bases between. The V gene's germline CDR1 is LNHDA and CDR2 SQIVND (reference sequence). DNA for the CDR3: TGTGCCAGTAGTATGCTACCGGGCAATGAGCAGTTCTTC. Residues: CASSMLPGNEQFF.

The chain has TRBV7-9 and TRBJ2-7; D not resolved. Germline V gives CDR1 SEHNR, CDR2 FQNEAQ (reference sequence). V was shortened by 1 base and J by 6 bases, with 13 bases between the two germline ends. The CDR3 consists of 14 residues. The CDR3 DNA reads as TGTGCCAGCAGCTTAGGAACGCCGCCTGGCGAGCAGTACTTC. Its protein is CASSLGTPPGEQYF.

V gene TRBV7-9 combines with J gene TRBJ2-5; the D is unclear. Matching the DNA end better, TRBJ2-7 makes the J call doubtful. This CDR3 comprises 14 residues. The germline V gene encodes CDR1 SEHNR and CDR2 FQNEAQ (reference sequence). CDR3 coding DNA: TGTGCCAGCAGCTTAGTGGGCTATTACGTCGAGCAGTACTTC. Amino acid sequence: CASSLVGYYVEQYF.

The DNA of the CDR3 is TGTGCCAGCAGTTACGACGACTCTGGGGCCAACGTCCTGACTTTC. It specifies CASSYDDSGANVLTF. This chain uses TRBV6-6 with TRBJ2-6; D not certain. Trimming pared 2 bases from V and 0 bases from J, leaving 5 bases between. Germline V CDR1 and CDR2: MNHNY, SVGAGI (reference sequence). There are 15 residues in the CDR3.

This clone has a handful of counts. This chain links TRBV7-6 with TRBJ1-4, with D perhaps matching TRBD1 (6 bases). Trimming cost V 5 bases and J 4 bases, with 11 bases left between them. Germline V CDR1 and CDR2: SGHVS, FNYEAQ. The CDR3 has 14 residues. CDR3: CASSADSYNEKLFF. CDR3 sequence (DNA): TGTGCCAGCAGCGCGGACAGTTATAATGAAAAACTGTTTTTT.

The rearrangement links TRBV5-4 to TRBJ1-1, with 7 bases lining up with TRBD1. Losses at the gene ends were 4 bases for V and 0 bases for J; bases not matched to a gene: 6. This CDR3 comprises 15 residues. Germline V CDR1 and CDR2: SGHNT, YYREEE (reference sequence). The CDR3 loop reads CASSPQGTVNTEAFF. The CDR3 DNA reads as TGTGCCAGCAGCCCACAAGGGACAGTGAACACTGAAGCTTTCTTT.